This T cell receptor beta chain was documented in a study of CD8+ T cells in alopecia areata. Overall study findings and caveats: Between patients, shared TCR sequences were less clear than in mice. This was possibly due in part to HLA diversity in the patient population.

The authors extracted RNA and reverse transcribed it into cDNA as the sequencing template. Here immunoSEQ multiplex PCR was the method, and the copy in TCRdb shows in-frame clones only, minus some. The sample contains roughly 97,000 clones, around 45% of which appear only once. CDR1 SEHNR and CDR2 FQNEAQ come from the germline V gene (reference sequence). V trimming: 5 bases; J trimming: 0 bases; junction bases outside the gene matches: 7. CDR3 length equals 15 residues. A word on this clone: No antigen is known for it.

The origin of this receptor is a human donor with alopecia areata. What was sequenced was CD4+ T cells sorted from blood. The chain combines TRBV7-9 with TRBJ2-7; TRBD1 matches 7 bases. The CDR3: CASSLLTGSSYEQYF. CDR3 DNA: TGTGCCAGCAGCCTCCTGACAGGGAGCTCCTACGAGCAGTACTTC.